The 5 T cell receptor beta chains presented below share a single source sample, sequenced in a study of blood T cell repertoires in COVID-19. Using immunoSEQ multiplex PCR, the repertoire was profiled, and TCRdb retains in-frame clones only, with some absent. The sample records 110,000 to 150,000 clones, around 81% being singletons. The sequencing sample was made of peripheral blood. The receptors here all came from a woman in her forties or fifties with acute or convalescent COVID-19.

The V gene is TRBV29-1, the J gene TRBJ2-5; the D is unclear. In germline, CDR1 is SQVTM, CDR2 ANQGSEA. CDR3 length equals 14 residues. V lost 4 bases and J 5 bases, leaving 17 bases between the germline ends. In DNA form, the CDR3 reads TGCAGCGTTGTTGAACCGCCCGCCGGGGAGACCCAGTACTTC. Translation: CSVVEPPAGETQYF.

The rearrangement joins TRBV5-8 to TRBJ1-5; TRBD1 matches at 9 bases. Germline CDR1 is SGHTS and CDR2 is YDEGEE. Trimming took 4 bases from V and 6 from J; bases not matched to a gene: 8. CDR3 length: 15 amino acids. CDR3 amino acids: CASSLGQGSIQPQHF. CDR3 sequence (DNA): TGTGCCAGCAGCCTAGGACAGGGGAGTATTCAGCCCCAGCATTTT.

The DNA for the CDR3 is TGCAGTGCTAAGAGGAACACTGAAGCTTTCTTT. Translating it yields CSAKRNTEAFF. The chain recombines TRBV20-1 with TRBJ1-1; D is undetermined. The CDR3 extends over 11 amino acids. Germline lookup yields CDR1 DFQATT and CDR2 SNEGSKA (reference sequence). Trimming left V 4 bases short and J 1 base short, with 4 bases between.

CDR3 amino acids: CATLNPRTEAFF. The CDR3 region has the DNA TGTGCCACCTTGAACCCGCGGACTGAAGCTTTCTTT. The rearrangement joins TRBV5-4 to TRBJ1-1; no reliable D call. V gave up 9 bases and J gave up 5 bases, with 14 bases separating them. CDR3 length: 12 amino acids. In germline, CDR1 is SGHNT, CDR2 YYREEE (reference sequence).

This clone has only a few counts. The CDR3 here is CASSKPHREPSSYNEQFF. CDR3 nucleotide sequence: TGTGCCAGCAGTAAACCCCACAGGGAACCTAGCTCCTACAATGAGCAGTTCTTC. V and J are TRBV7-3 and TRBJ2-1, with a possible D match to TRBD1 (6 bases). Germline V gene lookup returns CDR1 SGHTA and CDR2 FQGTGA. The V end was cut by 6 bases, the J end by 0 bases, with 21 bases between. This CDR3 comprises 18 residues.